This entry lists 9 T cell receptor beta chains sequenced from one sample in a study of shared T cell receptors in the human thymus. Using immunoSEQ multiplex PCR, the repertoire was profiled, and TCRdb retains in-frame clones only, with some absent. The sample holds some 400,000 clones, 85% to 95% seen once. The specimen was thymocytes. These receptors all stem from a human donor.

The J gene is TRBJ1-5, the V gene TRBV6-1, with D tentatively TRBD1 (5 bases). This CDR3 has 15 residues. Germline V gives CDR1 MNHNS, CDR2 SASEGT. The V gene lost 6 bases and the J gene lost 5 bases, with 17 bases spanning the gap. This chain's CDR3 is CASSQFGEGDQPQHF. CDR3 nucleotides: TGTGCCAGCAGCCAATTCGGTGAAGGGGATCAGCCCCAGCATTTT.

J is TRBJ2-5 and V is TRBV18; a weak D match, TRBD2 (5 bases). V lost 0 bases, J lost 5 bases, and 16 bases lay in between. The CDR3 has 16 amino acids. Per germline, CDR1 KGHSH and CDR2 LQKENI. CDR3 in amino acids: CASSPPEEVRRETQYF. In nucleotides, the CDR3 is TGTGCCAGCTCACCACCGGAGGAGGTTAGGCGGGAGACCCAGTACTTC.

This clone was found a few times. CDR3 in amino acids: CASSAGQGSYGYTF. In nucleotides, the CDR3 is TGTGCCAGCAGCGCCGGTCAGGGGAGCTATGGCTACACCTTC. This sequence joins TRBV7-9 and TRBJ1-2; D possibly corresponds to TRBD1 (6 bases). CDR3 length: 14 residues. Germline-derived CDR1 and CDR2 are SEHNR and FQNEAQ (reference sequence). The V end was cut by 5 bases, the J end by 4 bases, with 14 bases between.

This chain connects TRBV4-3 to TRBJ1-4; possible D gene TRBD1, 6 bases. With 0 bases removed from V and 5 bases from J, the gap between germline ends came to 7 bases. Germline values: CDR1 LGHNA, CDR2 YSLEER. The CDR3 has 14 residues. CDR3 DNA: TGCGCCAGCAGCCAAGAAGGGGGGAATGAAAAACTGTTTTTT. Amino acids: CASSQEGGNEKLFF.

J is TRBJ1-1 and V is TRBV6-1; 9 positions agree with TRBD1. The junction had 1 base not matched to a gene; V was cut back by 4 bases and J by 1 base. CDR1 is MNHNS and CDR2 is SASEGT in the germline V gene. The length of the CDR3 is 14 residues. This CDR3 is CASSGGQGNTEAFF. CDR3 in DNA: TGTGCCAGCAGTGGGGGACAGGGGAACACTGAAGCTTTCTTT.

The DNA for the CDR3 is TGTGCCAGCAGTGAAGCGCGAGCTAGGGGATCGGCTGGGGCCAACGTCCTGACTTTC. Protein sequence: CASSEARARGSAGANVLTF. The chain links TRBV6-1 to TRBJ2-6; D is possibly TRBD1 (5 bases). The CDR3 sequence is 19 residues long. Germline CDR1 reads MNHNS; CDR2 reads SASEGT. The V gene lost 0 bases and the J gene lost 2 bases, with 17 bases spanning the gap.

The CDR3 spells CASSLGAKNIQYF. The CDR3 DNA sequence: TGTGCCAGCTCGCTGGGGGCCAAAAACATTCAGTACTTC. This chain joins TRBV7-3 and TRBJ2-4; D unclear. The germline CDR1 and CDR2 sequences are SGHTA and FQGTGA. Trimming pared 8 bases from V and 1 base from J, leaving 9 bases between. This CDR3 region has 13 residues.

V gene TRBV29-1 combines with J gene TRBJ2-1; perhaps D is TRBD1 or TRBD2 (5 bases each). Germline CDR1 reads SQVTM; CDR2 reads ANQGSEA. Trimming removed 4 bases from V and 2 bases from J, with 12 bases in between. CDR3 length: 14 residues. In DNA, the CDR3 is TGCAGCGTTGTTGGGGGTCCTGCCTACAATGAGCAGTTCTTC. Protein product: CSVVGGPAYNEQFF.

The chain links TRBV27 to TRBJ2-7; perhaps TRBD1 as D (5 bases). The CDR3 is 14 amino acids. Germline V lookup: CDR1 MNHEY, CDR2 SMNVEV (reference sequence). V was trimmed by 0 bases and J by 2 bases, leaving 8 bases between them. CDR3 loop: CASSLSGPAYEQYF. In DNA form, the CDR3 reads TGTGCCAGCAGTTTATCGGGGCCCGCCTACGAGCAGTACTTC.